This T cell receptor beta chain was found in a study of T cell responses to AZD1222 COVID-19 vaccine. The table came from immunoSEQ multiplex PCR; TCRdb's copy has only in-frame clones and leaves some out. The repertoire holds some 86,000 clones, with about 90% as singletons. Whole-study results and caveats: An increase in Spike-specific TCR breadth and depth was observed after two AZD1222 doses. Among the donors, most were white British and more were female, and clonal diversity was possibly underestimated.

Concerning this clone itself: Its target is unknown.

This CDR3 is built from 13 residues. V shed 5 bases and J shed 3 bases, with 11 bases lying between them. The germline V gene encodes CDR1 SGHVS and CDR2 FNYEAQ. The chain carries TRBV7-6 and TRBJ2-7; D uncertain. Specimen: peripheral blood, collected 28 days after the second AZD1222 dose. The TCR was taken from an adult who received the AZD1222 COVID-19 vaccine. This CDR3 reads CASSHAEVYEQYF. The CDR3 bases are TGTGCCAGCAGCCACGCGGAAGTCTACGAGCAGTACTTC.